This T cell receptor beta chain was found in a study of T-cell memory formation after mild COVID-19. Background on the study: Most TCR clusters belonged to a single donor. Overall study results and limits: That cross-reactive memory joined was suggested by some responding clones appearing in pre-infection memory.

TCR alpha and TCR beta cDNA libraries carrying sample barcodes and UMIs came from 5'RACE with constant-segment primers. TCRdb independently ran MiXCR on the 5' RACE reads; one entry per CDR3 protein. The data contain more than 250,000 distinct CDR3 sequences, 16% of them singletons. A note on this clonotype: The antigen remains unidentified.

The V and J ends lost 5 bases and 9 bases respectively, with 26 bases between them. CDR1 and CDR2 (germline): SGHTA, FQGNSA. The CDR3 loop spans 17 amino acids. The chain employs TRBV7-2 and TRBJ2-1; D may match TRBD1 or TRBD2 (6 bases each). Sequenced: PBMCs or a T cell subset sorted from them (not recorded which). The TCR originated in a man aged 18 to 30 who had mild COVID-19 (a few samples of this study predate the infection). Cell type and time point are not known. The CDR3 DNA is TGTGCCAGCAGCCCGTCAAGACTATCGGGGGCCCCTCGTGAGCAGTTCTTC. This translates into CASSPSRLSGAPREQFF.